This T cell receptor (beta chain) was obtained from a study of shared clonotypes between healthy human individuals. Study-wide findings and caveats: Rarefaction analysis demonstrated incomplete sorted-subset sequencing notwithstanding large depth.

Clones were read by immunoSEQ multiplex PCR, and TCRdb kept only the in-frame ones, dropping some. The repertoire consists of about 2.1 million clones, with approximately 92% occurring once and the leading ten covering less than 2%. Germline CDR1 and CDR2: SEHNR and FQNEAQ (reference sequence). Unmatched junction bases numbered 14, after V lost 3 bases and J lost 4 bases. The CDR3 contains 18 residues. The naive CD8 population came from CD45RO-negative cells selected for CCR7, without terminally differentiated effector memory CD45RA+ cells. Comment on this clone: Its antigen is unknown.

The chain carries TRBV7-9 and TRBJ1-2, with 10 bases matching TRBD1. This sequence originates from a man between 18 and 35 years old in good health. Some clones in this sample may be carry-over from other donors' samples. Material for sequencing was naive CD8+ T cells from PBMCs. CDR3 in DNA: TGTGCCAGCAGCTTGAGGGACAGGGGCCGACTCGCCAGCTATGGCTACACCTTC. It codes for CASSLRDRGRLASYGYTF.